This T cell receptor beta chain was recorded in a study of T cells in localized non-small cell lung cancer. Produced via immunoSEQ multiplex PCR; TCRdb's table is partial and in-frame only. The sample yields over a thousand clones, around 30% seen once. This clone ranks as medium-sized. This CDR3 contains 18 residues. Per the germline V gene, CDR1 is MNHGY and CDR2 is SAAAGT. Trimming at V came to 5 bases and at J to 6 bases, leaving 16 bases not matched to a gene. The sample here was normal lung tissue next to the tumor, taken before any cancer treatment. V gene TRBV6-8 combines with J gene TRBJ1-4; 9 bases align to TRBD1. The TCR originated in a male donor older than 55 with stage I squamous cell lung carcinoma. The CDR3 loop reads CASSVWLAIQGADEKLFF. In DNA, the CDR3 is TGTGCCAGCAGTGTTTGGTTGGCTATACAGGGGGCGGATGAAAAACTGTTTTTT.